These 13 T cell receptor beta chains were all obtained from the same sample, sequenced in a study of beta chain features in type 1 diabetes (dated by TCRdb to 2016 to 2018). What the study reported, not specific to this receptor: In all four CD4+ subsets, TCRB CDR3 length was moderately but significantly shorter in type 1 diabetes patients.

These receptors lack a known antigen. Receptor libraries were prepared by the immunoSEQ multiplex PCR assay. All of the isolated RNA was reverse transcribed with the High Capacity cDNA Reverse Transcription Kit, so expressed TCRB transcripts were sequenced. Imported from immuneACCESS, the table was reduced by TCRdb to in-frame sequences with V and J called. These copies leave out some clones; in studies compared against another copy, an unresolved V gene accounts for under half, and the cause of the remainder is not known. The sample includes 53,000 or so clones, with 63% observed a single time. 0.25% to 0.35% of the sample lies in the top ten. Sample: stem cell memory CD4+ T cells from blood. Explained via the paper, the cell subset or site label denotes: stem cell-like memory CD4+ T cells. The receptors shown here come from a woman aged 25-40 years with type 1 diabetes.

CDR3 region: CASSLAHLAGGHTGELFF. In nucleotides, the CDR3 is TGTGCCAGCAGCTTAGCGCACCTGGCGGGAGGTCACACCGGGGAGCTGTTTTTT. The V gene is TRBV7-3, the J gene TRBJ2-2, with 8 bases matching TRBD2. The J segment lost 3 bases and the V segment lost 2 bases, leaving 11 bases of the junction unmatched. CDR1 and CDR2 (germline): SGHTA, FQGTGA. The CDR3 length is 18 residues. Variable domain in full (rest from reference TRBV7-3 and TRBJ2-2): GAGVSQTPSNKVTEKGKYVELRCDPISGHTALYWYRQSLGQGPEFLIYFQGTGAADDSGLPNDRFFAVRPEGSVSTLKIQRTERGDSAVYLCASSLAHLAGGHTGELFFGEGSRLTVL.

The chain joins TRBV7-9 to TRBJ2-7; D gene unclear. The CDR3 has 13 residues. V was shortened by 2 bases and J by 2 bases, with 7 bases between the two germline ends. Germline lookup yields CDR1 SEHNR and CDR2 FQNEAQ (reference sequence). CDR3 residues: CASSLYGTYEQYF. The CDR3 coding sequence is TGTGCCAGCAGCTTATACGGTACCTACGAGCAGTACTTC.

This clone was counted between two and nine times. V gene TRBV2 combines with J gene TRBJ2-4, with 10 bases matching TRBD1. Germline values: CDR1 SNHLY, CDR2 FYNNEI. V lost 6 bases, J lost 0 bases, and 2 bases stayed unmatched. This CDR3 is built from 15 residues. Here the CDR3 reads CASSDRGLAKNIQYF. The CDR3 nucleotides read TGTGCCAGCAGCGACAGGGGGCTAGCCAAAAACATTCAGTACTTC. The full variable domain, rest sourced from reference TRBV2 and TRBJ2-4, is EPEVTQTPSHQVTQMGQEVILRCVPISNHLYFYWYRQILGQKVEFLVSFYNNEISEKSEIFDDQFSVERPDGSNFTLKIRSTKLEDSAMYFCASSDRGLAKNIQYFGAGTRLSVL.

The V and J genes are TRBV15 and TRBJ2-5; 7 nucleotides line up with TRBD2. The CDR3 is 17 amino acids. Germline V CDR1 and CDR2: LNHNV, YYDKDF (reference sequence). Trimming removed 0 bases from V and 1 base from J; junction bases left unmatched: 8. Here the CDR3 reads CATSRDKASGGQETQYF. Written as DNA, the CDR3 is TGTGCCACCAGCAGAGATAAGGCTAGCGGAGGCCAAGAGACCCAGTACTTC.

This clone was observed a handful of times. The rearrangement joins TRBV7-9 to TRBJ2-7, with TRBD2 identical over 9 bases. V lost 0 bases, J lost 5 bases, and 2 bases stayed unmatched. In germline, CDR1 is SEHNR, CDR2 FQNEAQ (reference sequence). This CDR3 comprises 14 residues. The CDR3 DNA reads as TGTGCCAGCAGCTTAGCGGCGGGAGGGGACGAGCAGTACTTC. Translation: CASSLAAGGDEQYF.

This clone was found a few times. J is TRBJ1-4 and V is TRBV27, with TRBD1 identical over 7 bases. This CDR3 is 14 amino acids long. Germline V lookup: CDR1 MNHEY, CDR2 SMNVEV (reference sequence). After removal of 4 bases from V and 6 bases from J, the junction contained 5 bases not matched to a gene. CDR3 sequence: CASSSFGTDEKLFF. The CDR3 nucleotides are TGTGCCAGCAGTTCTTTCGGGACAGATGAAAAACTGTTTTTT.

The rearrangement uses TRBV5-4 and TRBJ2-1, with D maybe TRBD2 (6 bases). V was clipped by 4 bases and J by 6 bases, with 20 bases between them. Germline lookup yields CDR1 SGHNT and CDR2 YYREEE (reference sequence). The CDR3 is made up of 16 amino acids. The CDR3 sequence is CASSRPGEDLLNEQFF. The CDR3 DNA sequence: TGTGCCAGCAGCCGTCCGGGGGAGGATCTTCTCAATGAGCAGTTCTTC.

V and J are TRBV11-3 and TRBJ2-7; possibly TRBD1 for D (6 bases). Trimming took off 3 bases at V and 2 bases at J, with 17 bases between the two ends. From germline, CDR1 is SGHNT and CDR2 YENEEA. CDR3 size: 16 residues. CDR3 region: CASSLADRSSPYEQYF. The CDR3 nucleotides read TGTGCCAGCAGCTTGGCCGACAGGAGTAGCCCCTACGAGCAGTACTTC.

The chain couples TRBV11-3 to TRBJ1-2, with 9 bases lining up with TRBD1. The ends lost 5 bases at V and 8 bases at J; junction bases unmatched: 6. The CDR3 totals 13 residues. Germline-derived CDR1 and CDR2 are SGHNT and YENEEA. The CDR3 region is CASSPGQGRGYTF. The CDR3 DNA is TGTGCCAGCAGCCCGGGACAGGGAAGGGGCTACACCTTC. The entire variable domain, with the rest obtained from reference TRBV11-3 and TRBJ1-2, is as follows: EAGVVQSPRYKIIEKKQPVAFWCNPISGHNTLYWYLQNLGQGPELLIRYENEEAVDDSQLPKDRFSAERLKGVDSTLKIQPAELGDSAVYLCASSPGQGRGYTFGSGTRLTVV.

CDR3 protein: CSAEREGTFF. DNA of the CDR3: TGCAGTGCTGAGCGGGAAGGCACTTTCTTC. The V call is TRBV20-1, the J call TRBJ2-1; TRBD2 matches 7 bases. Germline CDR1 is DFQATT and CDR2 is SNEGSKA (reference sequence). V trimming: 5 bases; J trimming: 16 bases; junction bases outside the gene matches: 8. The CDR3 runs to 10 residues.

The genes are TRBV6-5 and TRBJ1-2, with 7 bases fitting TRBD1. The CDR3 covers 14 residues. CDR1 MNHEY and CDR2 SVGAGI come from the germline V gene. Trimming cost V 6 bases and J 6 bases; bases outside gene matches: 10. The CDR3 nucleotides are TGTGCCAGCAGAAGGCCGACAGGGAACCATGGCTACACCTTC. It encodes CASRRPTGNHGYTF.

V and J are TRBV11-2 and TRBJ2-1; 7 nucleotides line up with TRBD2. The CDR3 is 16 residues long. The germline V gene encodes CDR1 SGHAT and CDR2 FQNNGV. The ends lost 4 bases at V and 10 bases at J; junction bases unmatched: 16. DNA of the CDR3: TGTGCCAGCAGCTGGGCCGCTAGCGGACCCCATTCGGAGCAGTTCTTC. Its protein product is CASSWAASGPHSEQFF.

This rearrangement joins TRBV7-9 to TRBJ2-1; 8 positions agree with TRBD2. The CDR3 spans 15 residues. Germline V gives CDR1 SEHNR, CDR2 FQNEAQ (reference sequence). V was clipped by 7 bases and J by 3 bases; unmatched bases: 8. CDR3 sequence reads: CASTRLAQDYNEQFF. The CDR3 nucleotides are TGTGCCAGCACCCGACTAGCGCAGGACTACAATGAGCAGTTCTTC.